This entry concerns a single T cell receptor beta chain. This sample stems from a study of blood T cell repertoires in COVID-19. The overall study: The study drew acute and convalescent COVID-19 samples from the United States, Italy and Spain. T cells, B-cell-depleted T cells, or PBMCs supplied cDNA or gDNA.

Source study methods: Counts of nucleated cells, estimated from reference gene primer amplification, were obtained. The assay was immunoSEQ multiplex PCR, and TCRdb's table has in-frame clones only and misses some. The V and J calls and clone size were taken over from that table, and D and trimming were inferred from the DNA. This table has 200,000 to 300,000 clones, around 88% appearing once. The receptor's source is a man aged 25-45 years with active or convalescent COVID-19. Sequenced material: peripheral blood.

CDR3 in DNA: TGTGCCAGCAGCCAAGATAGCGGGGGGGCAGATACGCAGTATTTT. It codes for CASSQDSGGADTQYF. The genes are TRBV7-8 and TRBJ2-3, with 11 bases fitting TRBD2. The CDR3 totals 15 residues. From germline, CDR1 is SGHVS and CDR2 FQNEAQ. V trimming: 5 bases; J trimming: 4 bases; junction bases outside the gene matches: 5. The full variable domain, with the rest looked up from reference TRBV7-8 and TRBJ2-3, is GAGVSQSPRYKVAKRGQDVALRCDPISGHVSLFWYQQALGQGPEFLTYFQNEAQLDKSGLPSDRFFAERPEGSVSTLKIQRTQQEDSAVYLCASSQDSGGADTQYFGPGTRLTVL.